This T cell receptor (beta chain) was profiled in a study of blood T cell repertoires in COVID-19. Study-level information: COVID-19 samples from acute and convalescent phases originated in the United States, Italy and Spain. T cells, B-cell-depleted T cells, or PBMCs provided the cDNA or gDNA that served as material.

From germline, CDR1 is GTSNPN and CDR2 SVGIG (reference sequence). V dropped 1 base and J dropped 4; count of bases not matched to a gene: 7. The CDR3 totals 15 residues. In the original processing: For nucleated cells, counts were estimated from reference gene primer amplification. Repertoires were generated with immunoSEQ multiplex PCR, while TCRdb's copy carries only in-frame clones and drops some. V and J calls and clone size follow that table, whereas D and trimming were derived from the DNA. The sample consists of some 250,000 clones, approximately 88% of them appearing once. The V call is TRBV30, the J call TRBJ2-7; 10 bases map to TRBD1. Sequencing was performed on peripheral blood. The TCR was taken from a man aged 40-55 years with acute or convalescent COVID-19. The CDR3 sequence: CAWSAGTGVSYEQYF. The CDR3 nucleotides are TGTGCCTGGAGTGCCGGGACAGGGGTGTCTTACGAGCAGTACTTC. Full variable domain (remainder filled in from reference TRBV30 and TRBJ2-7): SQTIHQWPATLVQPVGSPLSLECTVEGTSNPNLYWYRQAAGRGLQLLFYSVGIGQISSEVPQNLSASRPQDRQFILSSKKLLLSDSGFYLCAWSAGTGVSYEQYFGPGTRLTVT.